This TCR beta chain was recorded in a study of blood T cell repertoires in COVID-19. J gave up 9 bases and V 5 bases, and 11 bases lay outside the gene matches. The V gene's germline CDR1 is LGHNT and CDR2 FRNRAP. The CDR3 has 15 amino acids. In the study's own analysis: Reference gene primer amplification gave estimated nucleated cell counts. Profiled with immunoSEQ multiplex PCR; TCRdb holds only in-frame clones, not every one. The V and J calls and clone size come from that table; D and trimming were worked out from the DNA. The sample records about 69,000 clones, less than 90% being singletons. The chain carries TRBV12-5 and TRBJ2-1; 9 nucleotides line up with TRBD2. The TCR sequence derives from an elderly man with acute or convalescent COVID-19. The sequenced sample was peripheral blood. The CDR3 DNA reads as TGTGCTAGTGGTCCCCCGGCGGGAGGGGCGGCTGAGCAGTTCTTC. Translation gives CASGPPAGGAAEQFF.